The sequence of this T cell receptor beta chain was determined in a study of blood T cell repertoires in COVID-19. Germline CDR1 is MGHDK and CDR2 is SYGVNS. V gave up 3 bases and J gave up 7 bases; unmatched junction bases: 5. The CDR3 length is 14 residues. The repertoire was sequenced with immunoSEQ multiplex PCR; TCRdb's copy has only in-frame clones and lacks some. The repertoire holds tens of thousands of clones, with about 80% as singletons. The sequence was obtained from a woman aged 80 or older with acute or convalescent COVID-19. The rearrangement uses TRBV25-1 and TRBJ2-1; TRBD2 matches at 8 bases. The sequenced material came from peripheral blood. CDR3 in DNA: TGTGCCAGCAGTGAGGCCGGGAGGGCGAATGAGCAGTTCTTC. As protein: CASSEAGRANEQFF.